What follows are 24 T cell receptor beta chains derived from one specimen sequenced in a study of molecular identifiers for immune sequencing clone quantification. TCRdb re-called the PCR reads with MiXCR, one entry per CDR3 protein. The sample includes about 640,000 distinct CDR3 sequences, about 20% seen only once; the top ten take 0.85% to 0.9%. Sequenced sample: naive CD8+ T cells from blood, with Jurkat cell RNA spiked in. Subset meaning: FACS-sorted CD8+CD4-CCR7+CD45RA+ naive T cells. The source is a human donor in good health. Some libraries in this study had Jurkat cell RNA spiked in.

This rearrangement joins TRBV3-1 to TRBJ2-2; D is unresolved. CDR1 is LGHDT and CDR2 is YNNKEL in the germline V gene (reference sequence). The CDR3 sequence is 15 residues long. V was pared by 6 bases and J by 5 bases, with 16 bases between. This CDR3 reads CASRRLGLGTGELFF. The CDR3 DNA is TGTGCCAGCAGGAGGTTGGGTCTTGGAACCGGGGAGCTGTTTTTT.

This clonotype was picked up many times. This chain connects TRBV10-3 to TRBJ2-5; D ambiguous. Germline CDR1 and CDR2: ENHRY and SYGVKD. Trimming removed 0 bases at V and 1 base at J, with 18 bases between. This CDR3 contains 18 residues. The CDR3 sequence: CAISESLAISQTQETQYF. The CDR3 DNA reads TGTGCCATCAGTGAGTCTTTGGCCATTTCCCAAACCCAAGAGACCCAGTACTTC.

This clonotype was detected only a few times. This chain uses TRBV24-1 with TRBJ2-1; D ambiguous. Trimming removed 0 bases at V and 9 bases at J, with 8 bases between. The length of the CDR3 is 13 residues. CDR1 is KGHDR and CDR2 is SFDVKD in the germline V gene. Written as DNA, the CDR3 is TGTGCCACCAGTGATTTGGTTGGCAGTGAGCAGTTCTTC. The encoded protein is CATSDLVGSEQFF.

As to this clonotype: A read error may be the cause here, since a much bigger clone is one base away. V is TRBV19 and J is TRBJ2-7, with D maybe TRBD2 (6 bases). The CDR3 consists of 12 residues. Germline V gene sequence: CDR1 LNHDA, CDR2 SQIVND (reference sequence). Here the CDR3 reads CASSMVSGEQHF. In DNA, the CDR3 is TGTGCCAGTAGTATGGTCTCGGGGGAGCAGCACTTC.

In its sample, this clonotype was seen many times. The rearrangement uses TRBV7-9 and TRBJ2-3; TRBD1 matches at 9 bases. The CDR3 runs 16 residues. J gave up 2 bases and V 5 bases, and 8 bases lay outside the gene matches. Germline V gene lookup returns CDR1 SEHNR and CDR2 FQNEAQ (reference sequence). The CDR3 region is CASSHPTGGFTDTQYF. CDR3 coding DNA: TGTGCCAGCAGCCACCCGACAGGGGGGTTCACAGATACGCAGTATTTT.

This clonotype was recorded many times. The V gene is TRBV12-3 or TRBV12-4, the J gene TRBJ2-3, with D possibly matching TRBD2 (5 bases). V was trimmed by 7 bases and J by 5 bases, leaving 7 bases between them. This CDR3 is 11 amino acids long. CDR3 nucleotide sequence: TGTGCCAGCACTGAGGGAGATACGCAGTATTTT. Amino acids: CASTEGDTQYF.

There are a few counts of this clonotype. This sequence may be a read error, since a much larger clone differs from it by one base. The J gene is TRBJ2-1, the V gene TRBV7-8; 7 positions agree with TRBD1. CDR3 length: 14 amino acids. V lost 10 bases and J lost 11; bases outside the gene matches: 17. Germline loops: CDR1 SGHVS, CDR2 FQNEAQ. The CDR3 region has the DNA TGTGCCATATCCCCGATAAGACAGGGCGATAAGCAGTTCTTC. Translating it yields CAISPIRQGDKQFF. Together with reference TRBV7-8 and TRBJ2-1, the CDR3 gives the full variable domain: GAGVSQSPRYKVAKRGQDVALRCDPISGHVSLFWYQQALGQGPEFLTYFQNEAQLDKSGLPSDRFFAERPEGSVSTLKIQRTQQEDSAVYLCAISPIRQGDKQFFGPGTRLTVL.

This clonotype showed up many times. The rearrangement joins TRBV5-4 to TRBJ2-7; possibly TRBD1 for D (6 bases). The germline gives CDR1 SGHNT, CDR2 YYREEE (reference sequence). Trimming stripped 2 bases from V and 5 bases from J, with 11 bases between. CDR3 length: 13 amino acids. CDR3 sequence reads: CASSLGTTNEQYF. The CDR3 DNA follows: TGTGCCAGCAGCTTAGGGACAACAAACGAGCAGTACTTC.

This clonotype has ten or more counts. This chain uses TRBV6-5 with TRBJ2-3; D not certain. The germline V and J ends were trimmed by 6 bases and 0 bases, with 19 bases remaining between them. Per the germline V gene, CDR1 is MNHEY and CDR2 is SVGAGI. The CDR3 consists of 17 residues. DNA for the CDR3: TGTGCCAGCAGCCTTCTCTTTGCAAGTCCTAGCACAGATACGCAGTATTTT. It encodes CASSLLFASPSTDTQYF.

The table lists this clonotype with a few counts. CDR3 coding DNA: TGCGCCAGCAGCCAAGTAAAGCGGGCGCGGAATCAGCCCCAGCATTTT. Encoded protein: CASSQVKRARNQPQHF. The chain recombines TRBV4-1 with TRBJ1-5, with D unresolved. Looked up from germline, CDR1 is MGHRA and CDR2 is YSYEKL. Trimming removed 1 base at V and 4 bases at J, with 14 bases between. The CDR3 consists of 16 residues.

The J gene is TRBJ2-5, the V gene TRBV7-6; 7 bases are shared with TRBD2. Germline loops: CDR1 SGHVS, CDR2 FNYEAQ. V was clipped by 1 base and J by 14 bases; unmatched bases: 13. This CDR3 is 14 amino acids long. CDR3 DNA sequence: TGTGCCAGCAGCTTAGATGGCGGGGGTGCTTTCCTTTACTTC. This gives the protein CASSLDGGGAFLYF.

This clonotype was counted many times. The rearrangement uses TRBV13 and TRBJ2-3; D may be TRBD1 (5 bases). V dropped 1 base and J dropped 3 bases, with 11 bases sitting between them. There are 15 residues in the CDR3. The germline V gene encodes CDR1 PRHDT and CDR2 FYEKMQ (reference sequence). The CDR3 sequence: CASSLEQEITDTQYF. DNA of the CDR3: TGTGCCAGCAGCTTAGAACAGGAAATAACAGATACGCAGTATTTT. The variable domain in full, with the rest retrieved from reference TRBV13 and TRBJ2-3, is AAGVIQSPRHLIKEKRETATLKCYPIPRHDTVYWYQQGPGQDPQFLISFYEKMQSDKGSIPDRFSAQQFSDYHSELNMSSLELGDSALYFCASSLEQEITDTQYFGPGTRLTVL.

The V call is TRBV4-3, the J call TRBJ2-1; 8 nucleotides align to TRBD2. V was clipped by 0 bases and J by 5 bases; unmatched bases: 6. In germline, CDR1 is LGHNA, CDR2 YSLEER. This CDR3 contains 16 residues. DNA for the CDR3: TGCGCCAGCAGCCAAGATACGGGGGGGCCTGACAATGAGCAGTTCTTC. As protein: CASSQDTGGPDNEQFF.

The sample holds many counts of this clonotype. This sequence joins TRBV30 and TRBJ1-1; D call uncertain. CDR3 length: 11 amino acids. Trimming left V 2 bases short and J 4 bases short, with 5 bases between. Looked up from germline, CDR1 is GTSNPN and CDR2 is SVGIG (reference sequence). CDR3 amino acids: CAWSRGTEAFF. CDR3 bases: TGTGCCTGGAGTAGAGGCACTGAAGCTTTCTTT.

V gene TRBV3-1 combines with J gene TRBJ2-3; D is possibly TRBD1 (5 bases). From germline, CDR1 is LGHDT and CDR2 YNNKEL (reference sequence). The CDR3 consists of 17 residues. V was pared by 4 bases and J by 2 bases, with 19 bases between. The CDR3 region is CASSPNLIGASTDTQYF. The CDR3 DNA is TGTGCCAGCAGCCCAAATCTAATAGGGGCATCCACAGATACGCAGTATTTT.

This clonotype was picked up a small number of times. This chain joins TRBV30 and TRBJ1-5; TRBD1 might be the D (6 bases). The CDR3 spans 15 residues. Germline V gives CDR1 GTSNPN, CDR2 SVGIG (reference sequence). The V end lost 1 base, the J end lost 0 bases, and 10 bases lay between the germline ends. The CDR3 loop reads CAWSAGTSSNQPQHF. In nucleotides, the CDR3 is TGTGCCTGGAGTGCCGGGACATCTAGCAATCAGCCCCAGCATTTT.

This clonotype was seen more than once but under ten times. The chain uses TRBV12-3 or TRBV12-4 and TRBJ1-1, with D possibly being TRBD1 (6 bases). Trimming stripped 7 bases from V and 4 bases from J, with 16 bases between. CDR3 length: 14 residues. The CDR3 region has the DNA TGTGCCAGCACCTTCACAGGGCGCGGCACTGAAGCTTTCTTT. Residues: CASTFTGRGTEAFF.

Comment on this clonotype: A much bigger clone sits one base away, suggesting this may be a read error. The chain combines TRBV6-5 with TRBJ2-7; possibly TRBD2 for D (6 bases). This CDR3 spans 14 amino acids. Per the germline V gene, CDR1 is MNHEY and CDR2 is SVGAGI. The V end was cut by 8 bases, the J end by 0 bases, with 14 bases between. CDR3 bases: TGTGCCAGCGAGGCGGGGTCCAGCTCCTACGAGCAGTACTTC. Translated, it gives CASEAGSSSYEQYF.

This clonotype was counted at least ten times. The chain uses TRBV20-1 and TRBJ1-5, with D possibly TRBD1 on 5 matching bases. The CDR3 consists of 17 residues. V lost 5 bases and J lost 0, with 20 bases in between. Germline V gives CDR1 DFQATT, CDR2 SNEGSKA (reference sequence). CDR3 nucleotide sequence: TGCAGTGCTTTGGGGGTATTGCCCCAATATAGCAATCAGCCCCAGCATTTT. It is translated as CSALGVLPQYSNQPQHF.

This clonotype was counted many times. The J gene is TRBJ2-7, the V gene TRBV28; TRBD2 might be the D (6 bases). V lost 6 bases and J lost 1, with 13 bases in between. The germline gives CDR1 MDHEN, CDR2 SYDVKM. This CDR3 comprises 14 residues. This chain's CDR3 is CASSRTDYSYEQYF. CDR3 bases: TGTGCCAGCAGCCGAACGGACTATTCCTACGAGCAGTACTTC.

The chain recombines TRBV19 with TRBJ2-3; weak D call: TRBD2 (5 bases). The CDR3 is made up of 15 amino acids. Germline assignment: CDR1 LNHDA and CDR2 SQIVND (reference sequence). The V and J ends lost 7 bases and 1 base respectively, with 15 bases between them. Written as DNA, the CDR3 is TGTGCCAGTACCCTAGTAGCGAGAGGCACAGATACGCAGTATTTT. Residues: CASTLVARGTDTQYF.

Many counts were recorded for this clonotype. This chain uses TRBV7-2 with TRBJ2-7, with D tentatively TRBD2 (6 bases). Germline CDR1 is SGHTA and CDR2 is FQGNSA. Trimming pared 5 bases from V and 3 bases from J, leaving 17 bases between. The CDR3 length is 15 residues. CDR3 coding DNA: TGTGCCAGCAGCCCGCGGGACGGCCTGTTCTACGAGCAGTACTTC. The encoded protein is CASSPRDGLFYEQYF. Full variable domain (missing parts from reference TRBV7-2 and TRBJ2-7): GAGVSQSPSNKVTEKGKDVELRCDPISGHTALYWYRQSLGQGLEFLIYFQGNSAPDKSGLPSDRFSAERTGGSVSTLTIQRTQQEDSAVYLCASSPRDGLFYEQYFGPGTRLTVT.

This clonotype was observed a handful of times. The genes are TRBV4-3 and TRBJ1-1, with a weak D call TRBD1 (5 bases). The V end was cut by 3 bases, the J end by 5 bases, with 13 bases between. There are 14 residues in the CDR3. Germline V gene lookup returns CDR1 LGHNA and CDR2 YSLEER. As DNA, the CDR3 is TGCGCCAGCAGCCAGTCGGGGGGGACTACTGAAGCTTTCTTT. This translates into CASSQSGGTTEAFF.

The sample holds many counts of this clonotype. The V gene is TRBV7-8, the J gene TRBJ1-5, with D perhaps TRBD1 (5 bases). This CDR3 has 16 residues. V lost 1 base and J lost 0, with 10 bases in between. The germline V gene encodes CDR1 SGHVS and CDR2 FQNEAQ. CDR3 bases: TGTGCCAGCAGCTTAGTAGGGGCCTCTAGCAATCAGCCCCAGCATTTT. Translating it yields CASSLVGASSNQPQHF.